Each of the 12 T cell receptor beta chains below was sequenced from the same sample in a study of cytomegalovirus exposure and HLA in healthy donors. PCR used 60 Vbeta primers and 13 Jbeta primers. Assay: immunoSEQ multiplex PCR; the TCRdb copy retains only in-frame clones and omits some. Found here are over 150,000 clones, roughly 80% of them singletons; the top ten hold about 2%. The sequencing input was PBMCs. These receptor sequences come from a human donor in good health.

This chain's CDR3 is CASSQPTGSDTQYF. DNA for the CDR3: TGCGCCAGCAGCCAACCCACAGGGTCCGATACGCAGTATTTT. The chain is built from TRBV4-1 and TRBJ2-3; D is possibly TRBD1 (6 bases). The CDR3 is made up of 14 amino acids. V lost 2 bases to trimming and J lost 6 bases, with 12 bases between them. CDR1 and CDR2 (germline): MGHRA, YSYEKL.

The chain combines TRBV19 with TRBJ1-4; 8 nucleotides align to TRBD1. V lost 4 bases and J lost 6; bases outside the gene matches: 7. Germline V lookup: CDR1 LNHDA, CDR2 SQIVND (reference sequence). The CDR3 sequence is 15 residues long. The CDR3 region is CASSNSGTGHEKLFF. DNA for the CDR3: TGTGCCAGTAGTAATTCCGGGACAGGCCATGAAAAACTGTTTTTT.

The rearrangement links TRBV5-6 to TRBJ2-7; 9 nucleotides line up with TRBD1. The CDR3 covers 16 residues. V lost 4 bases to trimming and J lost 6 bases; unmatched junction nucleotides: 14. Germline CDR1 and CDR2: SGHDT and YYEEEE. The CDR3 DNA follows: TGTGCCAGCAGCCCGAGGGGGACAGGGCGAGGACTCGAGCAGTACTTC. Amino acid sequence: CASSPRGTGRGLEQYF.

The genes are TRBV12-5 and TRBJ1-1, with 8 bases that match TRBD1. The CDR3 sequence is 15 residues long. V gave up 2 bases and J gave up 2 bases; unmatched junction bases: 4. CDR1 and CDR2 (germline): LGHNT, FRNRAP. CDR3 sequence (DNA): TGTGCTAGTGGTTTGAGGACAGGGTATAACACTGAAGCTTTCTTT. This encodes CASGLRTGYNTEAFF.

V usage is TRBV4-3 and J usage is TRBJ2-1; TRBD2 matches at 7 bases. The V gene end was trimmed by 10 bases and the J gene end by 5 bases; junction bases not matched to a gene: 20. This CDR3 has 17 residues. Germline CDR1 is LGHNA and CDR2 is YSLEER. CDR3: CATHKGTLGGNHNEQFF. The DNA for the CDR3 is TGCGCCACCCACAAGGGGACCCTGGGGGGGAATCACAATGAGCAGTTCTTC.

This chain connects TRBV9 to TRBJ2-3, with TRBD2 matching over 9 bases. The CDR3 totals 16 residues. V shed 0 bases, J shed 0 bases, and the junction held 2 bases outside the gene matches. CDR1 is SGDLS and CDR2 is YYNGEE in the germline V gene. CDR3 sequence reads: CASSVGLAASTDTQYF. The CDR3 bases are TGTGCCAGCAGCGTAGGACTAGCGGCTAGCACAGATACGCAGTATTTT.

The rearrangement uses TRBV7-9 and TRBJ2-2; the D is unclear. V was pared by 2 bases and J by 0 bases, with 10 bases between. The CDR3 length is 16 residues. CDR1 is SEHNR, CDR2 FQNEAQ, per germline (reference sequence). The CDR3 region has the DNA TGTGCCAGCAGCTTATCCAACAGCCCGAACACCGGGGAGCTGTTTTTT. This translates into CASSLSNSPNTGELFF.

With regard to this clone: Other DNA sequences from this sample encode an identical CDR3 as well. The chain couples TRBV7-2 to TRBJ1-1, with D uncertain. The germline gives CDR1 SGHTA, CDR2 FQGNSA. The germline V and J ends were trimmed by 3 bases and 0 bases, with 5 bases remaining between them. This CDR3 has 13 residues. The CDR3 sequence: CASSFSVNTEAFF. The CDR3, as DNA: TGTGCCAGCAGCTTCTCGGTGAACACTGAAGCTTTCTTT.

V gene TRBV5-4 combines with J gene TRBJ1-1; 7 bases match TRBD1. Trimming removed 7 bases from V and 3 bases from J; junction bases left unmatched: 6. CDR1 is SGHNT and CDR2 is YYREEE in the germline V gene (reference sequence). CDR3 length: 13 residues. In DNA form, the CDR3 reads TGTGCCAGCCGTAAACAGGGGCACACTGAAGCTTTCTTT. Protein product: CASRKQGHTEAFF. The full variable domain, its missing parts supplied by reference TRBV5-4 and TRBJ1-1, is ETGVTQSPTHLIKTRGQQVTLRCSSQSGHNTVSWYQQALGQGPQFIFQYYREEENGRGNFPPRFSGLQFPNYSSELNVNALELDDSALYLCASRKQGHTEAFFGQGTRLTVV.

The chain employs TRBV4-2 and TRBJ1-1; D call uncertain. Germline values: CDR1 LGHNA, CDR2 YNFKEQ. V lost 2 bases and J lost 5, with 9 bases in between. The CDR3 totals 13 residues. The CDR3 DNA reads TGTGCCAGCAGCCAATCGAGGTGGACTGAAGCTTTCTTT. It yields the protein CASSQSRWTEAFF.

The CDR3 reads CAWSLHREGTEAFF. The CDR3 coding sequence is TGTGCCTGGAGTTTACACAGGGAAGGGACTGAAGCTTTCTTT. The chain employs TRBV30 and TRBJ1-1, with TRBD1 as a possible D gene (6 bases). CDR1 is GTSNPN, CDR2 SVGIG, per germline (reference sequence). The CDR3 spans 14 residues. V shed 2 bases and J shed 5 bases, with 15 bases lying between them.

The chain is built from TRBV5-8 and TRBJ2-5, with a possible D match to TRBD1 (6 bases). Germline V gene sequence: CDR1 SGHTS, CDR2 YDEGEE. The CDR3 runs 17 residues. V lost 0 bases and J 0 bases, leaving 15 bases between the germline ends. The CDR3 here is CASSLGVRGTYQETQYF. The CDR3 coding sequence is TGTGCCAGCAGCTTGGGGGTTAGGGGGACCTACCAAGAGACCCAGTACTTC.